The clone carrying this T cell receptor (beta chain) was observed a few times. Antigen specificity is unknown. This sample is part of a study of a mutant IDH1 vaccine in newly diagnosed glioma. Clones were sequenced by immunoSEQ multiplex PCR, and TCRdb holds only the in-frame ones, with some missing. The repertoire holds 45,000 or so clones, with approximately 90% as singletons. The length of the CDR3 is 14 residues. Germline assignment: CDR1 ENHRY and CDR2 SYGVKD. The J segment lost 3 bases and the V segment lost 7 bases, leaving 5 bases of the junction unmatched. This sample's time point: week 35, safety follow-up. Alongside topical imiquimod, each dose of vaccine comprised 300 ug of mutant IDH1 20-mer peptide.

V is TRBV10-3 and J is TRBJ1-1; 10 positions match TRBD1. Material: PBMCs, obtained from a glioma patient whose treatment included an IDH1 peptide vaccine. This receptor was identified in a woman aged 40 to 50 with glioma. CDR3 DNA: TGTGCCATCACCCGGGACAGGGGACACACTGAAGCTTTCTTT. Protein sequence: CAITRDRGHTEAFF.